This T cell receptor (beta chain) was sequenced in a study of shared clonotypes between healthy human individuals. Here immunoSEQ multiplex PCR was the method, and the copy in TCRdb shows in-frame clones only, minus some. The sample has about 2.2 million clones, about 94% seen once; the top ten hold about 1.6%. Terminally differentiated effector memory CD45RA+ cells were excluded from the naive CD8 cells, which were CD45RO-negative and positively selected for CCR7. All donors were healthy HIV-negative adults lacking recent acute infections or vaccinations. CDR1 and CDR2 from the germline V gene are KGHSH and LQKENI. This CDR3 spans 13 amino acids. Trimming cost V 5 bases and J 2 bases, with 8 bases left between them.

The source is a man between 18 and 35 years old in good health. Some clones in this sample may be carry-over from other donors' samples. Material for sequencing was naive CD8+ T cells from PBMCs. The chain has TRBV18 and TRBJ2-3, with D perhaps assigned TRBD1 or TRBD2 (5 bases each). The CDR3 is CASSRDATDTQYF. For the CDR3, the DNA is TGTGCCAGCTCAAGGGACGCCACAGATACGCAGTATTTT. Combining the CDR3 with reference TRBV18 and TRBJ2-3 gives the whole variable domain NAGVMQNPRHLVRRRGQEARLRCSPMKGHSHVYWYRQLPEEGLKFMVYLQKENIIDESGMPKERFSAEFPKEGPSILRIQQVVRGDSAAYFCASSRDATDTQYFGPGTRLTVL.